Listed below are T cell receptor beta chains from one sample, sequenced in a study of CD8 T cells in Susac syndrome. MiXCR was run by TCRdb on the immunoSEQ multiplex PCR reads, yielding one entry per CDR3 protein. The sample carries around 200,000 distinct CDR3 sequences, 80% to 95% recorded once. Sequencing was done on a sample of CD8+ T cells from PBMCs. All receptors derive from a human donor with multiple sclerosis. Both conserved end residues are part of each CDR3. The D gene is left open where the match is weak. Clone size is shown for a subset of rows, as once, few, many or a class of expanded clone.

cdr3_nt: TGTGCCTGGGGAGCCGCGGTAGCCAAAAACATTCAGTACTTC; cdr3_aa: CAWGAAVAKNIQYF; d_call: NA; clone_size: once; j_call: TRBJ2-4; cdr3_length: 14; v_call: TRBV30
cdr3_nt: TGTGCCAGCAGCCACCGGGACAGGGGATTACACGAGCAGTACTTC; cdr3_aa: CASSHRDRGLHEQYF; d_call: TRBD1; clone_size: NA; j_call: TRBJ2-7; cdr3_length: 15; v_call: TRBV14
cdr3_nt: TGTGCCAGCTCACCGTCGACGGGCGGGAGCTCTGGAAACACCATATATTTT; cdr3_aa: CASSPSTGGSSGNTIYF; d_call: NA; clone_size: NA; j_call: TRBJ1-3; cdr3_length: 17; v_call: TRBV18
cdr3_nt: TGCAGTGCTCTCGCCTATGACAGGGATCGCGACGAGCAGTACTTC; cdr3_aa: CSALAYDRDRDEQYF; d_call: TRBD1; clone_size: NA; j_call: TRBJ2-7; cdr3_length: 15; v_call: TRBV20-1
cdr3_nt: TGTGCCAGCAGCGTAGAAGTCCGGAGCGGGGGGGCAACAGATACGCAGTATTTT; cdr3_aa: CASSVEVRSGGATDTQYF; d_call: TRBD2; clone_size: NA; j_call: TRBJ2-3; cdr3_length: 18; v_call: TRBV9
cdr3_nt: TGTGCCAGCGGACTAGCGGGGGACTACAATGAGCAGTTCTTC; cdr3_aa: CASGLAGDYNEQFF; d_call: TRBD2; clone_size: NA; j_call: TRBJ2-1; cdr3_length: 14; v_call: TRBV3-1
cdr3_nt: TGTGCCAGCTCACCACCACTACGGGACTCCGGCTACACCTTC; cdr3_aa: CASSPPLRDSGYTF; d_call: NA; clone_size: NA; j_call: TRBJ1-2; cdr3_length: 14; v_call: TRBV18
cdr3_nt: TGCGCCAGCAGCCAAGTTTACCAAGCGGGACCCAACTCCTACGAGCAGTACTTC; cdr3_aa: CASSQVYQAGPNSYEQYF; d_call: TRBD2; clone_size: NA; j_call: TRBJ2-7; cdr3_length: 18; v_call: TRBV4-3
cdr3_nt: TGTGCCAGCAGCCGGCGTAGCGGGAGGGCCGACGAGTATCCGTTCTTC; cdr3_aa: CASSRRSGRADEYPFF; d_call: TRBD2; clone_size: NA; j_call: TRBJ2-1; cdr3_length: 16; v_call: TRBV7-9
cdr3_nt: TGTGCCAGCAGCTTAGTCTGGCTGGATGAGCAGTTCTTC; cdr3_aa: CASSLVWLDEQFF; d_call: NA; clone_size: few; j_call: TRBJ2-1; cdr3_length: 13; v_call: TRBV7-2
cdr3_nt: TGTGCCAGCAGCCCCGGTGAGGGGGGTACTGAAGCTTTCTTT; cdr3_aa: CASSPGEGGTEAFF; d_call: NA; clone_size: NA; j_call: TRBJ1-1; cdr3_length: 14; v_call: TRBV9
cdr3_nt: TGTGCCAGCAGCTCTACGAGGAGCGAGCAGTACTTC; cdr3_aa: CASSSTRSEQYF; d_call: NA; clone_size: NA; j_call: TRBJ2-7; cdr3_length: 12; v_call: TRBV13
cdr3_nt: TGTGCCAGCAGTTACTCAGTTGGGGATGAGCAGTTCTTC; cdr3_aa: CASSYSVGDEQFF; d_call: NA; clone_size: once; j_call: TRBJ2-1; cdr3_length: 13; v_call: TRBV6-6
cdr3_nt: TGTGCCAGCAGCTTAAGTCCCCGAACAGGGAGCTCCTACAATGAGCAGTTCTTC; cdr3_aa: CASSLSPRTGSSYNEQFF; d_call: NA; clone_size: NA; j_call: TRBJ2-1; cdr3_length: 18; v_call: TRBV7-8
cdr3_nt: TGTGCCAGCAGTGGCCCCAGCGGGGGGGCACGAGTCACAGATACGCAGTATTTT; cdr3_aa: CASSGPSGGARVTDTQYF; d_call: TRBD2; clone_size: NA; j_call: TRBJ2-3; cdr3_length: 18; v_call: TRBV2
cdr3_nt: TGTGCCAGCAGCGCTTCCGGCACCGCGGAGTACTTC; cdr3_aa: CASSASGTAEYF; d_call: NA; clone_size: NA; j_call: TRBJ2-4; cdr3_length: 12; v_call: TRBV5-6